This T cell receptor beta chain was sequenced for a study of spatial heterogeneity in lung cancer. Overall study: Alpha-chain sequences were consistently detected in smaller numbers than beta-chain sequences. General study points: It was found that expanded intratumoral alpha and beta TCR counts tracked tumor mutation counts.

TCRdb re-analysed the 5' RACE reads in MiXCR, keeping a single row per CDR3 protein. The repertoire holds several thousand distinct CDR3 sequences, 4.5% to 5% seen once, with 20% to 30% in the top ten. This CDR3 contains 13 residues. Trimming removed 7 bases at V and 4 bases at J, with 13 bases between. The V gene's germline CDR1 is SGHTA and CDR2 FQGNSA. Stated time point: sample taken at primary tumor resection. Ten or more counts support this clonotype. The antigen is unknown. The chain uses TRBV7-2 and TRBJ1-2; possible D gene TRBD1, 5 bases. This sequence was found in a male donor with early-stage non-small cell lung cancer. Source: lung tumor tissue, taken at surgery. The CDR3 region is CASTPGSRYGYTF. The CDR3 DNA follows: TGTGCCAGCACCCCAGGGTCTCGCTATGGCTACACCTTC.